The present TCR beta chain was sequenced within a study of early stage breast cancer tumors (dated by TCRdb to about 2017). Context from the whole study: Of the approximately 15 invasive breast tumors, approximately 11 were found to be estrogen receptor-positive, progesterone receptor-positive and HER2-negative. Eight of the 12 ER+/PR+/HER2- tumors were invasive ductal carcinomas, while the other four were invasive lobular carcinomas. The samples as a whole yielded a few million detected templates, corresponding to over a million unique clonotypes. A read coverage of roughly 10-fold per sample was achieved on average. The investigation overall reported the following: Repertoires from blood resembled normal breast more closely than tumor, and using blood as a reference for each tissue separated tumor from normal in about 90% of the 16 patients. Compared with adjacent normal breast tissue, tumors had roughly 2.5-fold higher T cell density and higher clonality. Enriched TCRB sequences shared across patients were found to be mostly commonly generated sequences that were unlikely to play an important role in the tumor microenvironment. Because the cohort was small, analysis by tumor subtype was not possible. Chain pairing and functional markers such as CD4, CD8 and FOXP3 were missed by bulk genomic DNA sequencing of unsorted cells.

The study profiled bulk TCR beta-chain repertoires in matched peripheral blood, tumor and adjacent normal breast tissue taken from more than 15 patients with early-stage breast cancer. Before surgery, about 4.5-10 mL of whole blood was collected into EDTA tubes and then processed within 2 hours. Ficoll-Paque centrifugation in SepMate-50 tubes was used to isolate peripheral blood mononuclear cells. PBMCs were cryopreserved in roughly 90% FBS with roughly 10% DMSO in aliquots of roughly 1.8 to 4 million cells and stored in liquid nitrogen. The Qiagen AllPrep DNA/RNA Mini kit was used to extract genomic DNA. Each sample was amplified as two independent genomic DNA replicates: approximately 450 ng for blood and roughly 1.5 ug for tumor or normal breast. Following the manufacturer's instructions, the ImmunoSeq Intro kit was used to carry out TCRB sequencing on genomic DNA. Multiplex PCR was run for approximately 29 cycles using proprietary primers and spike-in control sequences for absolute quantification. An 87-bp fragment spanning the CDR3 and flanking V and J genes was sequenced with single-end 150-bp reads. Each lane of an Illumina MiSeq using version 3.0 chemistry carried seven multiplexed samples, with two replicates per sample. As for the authors' bioinformatics: The vendor's proprietary pipeline handled the raw data processing, merging both replicates into a single result for each sample. A clonotype was defined as productive rearrangements that share the same V-gene family, CDR3 amino acid sequence and J-gene segment. Clonality was calculated as 1 minus the normalized Shannon entropy (Pielou evenness) of TCRB abundances. T cell density was estimated by dividing total templates by the number of input cells inferred from the DNA input amount. Total repertoire diversity and clonality were estimated with Recon using default parameters. A clonotype was considered tumor-enriched if its abundance in tumor exceeded 0.1% and was at least 32-fold higher than its abundance in normal breast. Entries here come from immuneACCESS through TCRdb and include only in-frame sequences with V and J called. Some clones fail to appear in such tables; in the studies checked, an unresolved V gene covers under half of the shortfall, and the cause of the remainder is unknown. V and J calls and clone size follow that table, whereas D and trimming were derived from the DNA. The sample includes some 47,000 clones, with roughly 83% observed a single time. The ten largest clones capture around 1.5% of the sample.

This clone was recorded a few times. Its antigen remains undetermined. Within one base of it there is no much larger clone, and no base qualities were kept. Sequencing input: blood. The TCR was taken from a person in their fifties with breast cancer.

This receptor carries the CDR3 CASSLGQGMGGYTF. At the DNA level, the sequence is TGTGCCAGCAGCCTTGGACAGGGGATGGGCGGCTACACCTTC. The chain is made from TRBV5-6 and TRBJ1-2; 9 bases in the junction line up with TRBD1. From V the trimming removes 4 bases and from J it removes 8 bases, while the gene matches leave 9 bases of the junction unaccounted for. Taken from cysteine to phenylalanine, the CDR3 has 14 residues. Of all the DNA, just the CDR3 is kept, 42 bases in frame from base 1. The germline V gene gives CDR1 as SGHDT and CDR2 as YYEEEE.